Listed here are 26 T cell receptor beta chains from one sample, sequenced in a study of metastatic and nonmetastatic thyroid tumors. TCRdb reprocessed the PCR reads via MiXCR. The data hold some 22,000 clones, with approximately 11% observed a single time. No treatment of any kind had been given to any patient before thyroid surgery. Sequencing was carried out using blood. The source is a female donor with papillary thyroid cancer or a benign thyroid nodule (not recorded which). Some clones in this sample may be carry-over from other donors' samples.

This clone was detected many times. This could be a read error, since a much larger clone is one nucleotide away. The chain employs TRBV28 and TRBJ2-1; D not certain. The CDR3 covers 14 residues. The V gene's germline CDR1 is MDHEN and CDR2 SYDVKM. The CDR3 loop reads CANSLGNLYNEQFF. The CDR3 DNA follows: TGTGCCAACAGTTTGGGGAACCTATACAATGAGCAGTTCTTC.

This clone has ten or more counts. J is TRBJ1-4 and V is TRBV11-2; D not resolved. CDR1 SGHAT and CDR2 FQNNGV come from the germline V gene. This CDR3 is built from 15 residues. Trimming shortened V by 1 base and J by 6 bases, and 12 bases separated the two germline ends. CDR3 nucleotides: TGTGCCAGCAGCTTAGTTAACCAAGGTTATGAAAAACTGTTTTTT. It encodes CASSLVNQGYEKLFF.

A few counts support this clone. The V and J genes are TRBV7-9 and TRBJ2-7; no firm D call. The CDR3 runs 12 residues. V was trimmed by 1 base and J by 6 bases, leaving 7 bases between them. The germline CDR1 and CDR2 sequences are SEHNR and FQNEAQ (reference sequence). This CDR3 reads CASSLGDREQYF. The CDR3 DNA follows: TGTGCCAGCAGCTTAGGGGATCGCGAGCAGTACTTC. The whole variable domain, filled in from reference TRBV7-9 and TRBJ2-7, reads DTGVSQNPRHKITKRGQNVTFRCDPISEHNRLYWYRQTLGQGPEFLTYFQNEAQLEKSRLLSDRFSAERPKGSFSTLEIQRTEQGDSAMYLCASSLGDREQYFGPGTRLTVT.

In this sample, this clone turned up many times. A much larger clone is a single base away; this may be a read error. Other DNA sequences in this specimen translate into the identical CDR3. The chain employs TRBV6-1 and TRBJ1-3; D perhaps matches TRBD1 (6 bases). The CDR3 consists of 12 residues. Looked up from germline, CDR1 is MNHNS and CDR2 is SASEGT. V shed 9 bases and J shed 3 bases, with 9 bases lying between them. CDR3 amino acids: CASRGGGNTIYF. DNA of the CDR3: TGTGCCAGTAGGGGGGGTGGAAACACCATATATTTT.

This clone was seen many times. J is TRBJ2-5 and V is TRBV28; the match to TRBD1 covers 7 bases. The V segment lost 6 bases and the J segment 4 bases; nucleotides outside the gene matches: 8. The CDR3 sequence is 14 residues long. Germline loops: CDR1 MDHEN, CDR2 SYDVKM. The DNA of the CDR3 is TGTGCCAGCAGGCAACAGGGGATGGGAGAGACCCAGTACTTC. Residues: CASRQQGMGETQYF.

There are a few counts of this clone. Being one base from a much bigger clone, this may be a read error. CDR3 coding DNA: TGTGCCAGCAGACCGGGACTAGAGGGATCTTACACAGATACGCAGTATTTT. Encoded protein: CASRPGLEGSYTDTQYF. The chain has TRBV2 and TRBJ2-3; TRBD2 matches 8 bases. V gave up 6 bases and J gave up 2 bases; unmatched junction bases: 13. CDR3 size: 17 residues. Germline loops: CDR1 SNHLY, CDR2 FYNNEI.

This clone was seen many times. The chain is built from TRBV2 and TRBJ1-3; 7 bases are shared with TRBD1. The V and J ends lost 4 bases and 0 bases, in that order; junction bases with no gene match: 6. There are 16 residues in the CDR3. Germline CDR1 and CDR2: SNHLY and FYNNEI. DNA for the CDR3: TGTGCCAGCAGTGCGGGACAGACTCTCTCTGGAAACACCATATATTTT. This sequence encodes CASSAGQTLSGNTIYF. Variable domain in full (rest from reference TRBV2 and TRBJ1-3): EPEVTQTPSHQVTQMGQEVILRCVPISNHLYFYWYRQILGQKVEFLVSFYNNEISEKSEIFDDQFSVERPDGSNFTLKIRSTKLEDSAMYFCASSAGQTLSGNTIYFGEGSWLTVV.

The V gene is TRBV14, the J gene TRBJ1-5; no clear D. CDR1 and CDR2 (germline): SGHDN, FVKESK. CDR3 length: 13 residues. The ends were cut back, 2 bases at V and 9 bases at J, with 11 bases in the middle. The DNA for the CDR3 is TGTGCCAGCAGCCAAAAAGCAAGCTCGCCCCAGCATTTT. Its translation: CASSQKASSPQHF.

This clone was seen a few times. The V gene is TRBV6-5, the J gene TRBJ1-6, with TRBD1 matching over 8 bases. V was pared by 0 bases and J by 7 bases, with 5 bases of the junction left unmatched. This CDR3 region has 16 residues. CDR1 and CDR2 (germline): MNHEY, SVGAGI. The CDR3 loop reads CASSYSPRTGNSPLHF. Here the CDR3 DNA reads TGTGCCAGCAGTTACTCCCCGAGGACAGGGAATTCACCCCTCCACTTT.

This clone was observed many times. An end of the junction differs from the germline gene, which may be a read error. This rearrangement joins TRBV7-9 to TRBJ2-1, with D tentatively TRBD1 (5 bases). CDR3 length: 12 residues. CDR1 is SEHNR and CDR2 is FQNEAQ in the germline V gene (reference sequence). The CDR3 DNA is TGTGCCAGCGGCTTAGGGGCGCAGGAACAGTTCTTC. Its translation is CASGLGAQEQFF.

This clone has at least ten counts. This chain joins TRBV5-8 and TRBJ2-1; a possible D gene is TRBD2 (5 bases). Trimming removed 0 bases at V and 0 bases at J, with 10 bases between. The germline gives CDR1 SGHTS, CDR2 YDEGEE. CDR3 length: 16 amino acids. CDR3 sequence reads: CASSLVPGISYNEQFF. The CDR3 DNA follows: TGTGCCAGCAGCTTGGTCCCGGGGATCTCCTACAATGAGCAGTTCTTC.

This clone appeared a few times. CDR3 in DNA: TGTGCCAGCAGTTTAGAGGCTCGGAGCTACGAGCAGTACTTC. Its protein is CASSLEARSYEQYF. The chain combines TRBV12-3 or TRBV12-4 with TRBJ2-7; the D is unclear. The CDR3 totals 14 residues. The V gene lost 1 base and the J gene lost 3 bases, with 10 bases spanning the gap.

This clone was recorded at least ten times. The sample holds other DNA sequences that translate to the same CDR3. The chain uses TRBV20-1 and TRBJ1-4, with TRBD1 identical over 7 bases. The CDR3 sequence is 14 residues long. The ends lost 3 bases at V and 5 bases at J; junction bases unmatched: 6. In germline, CDR1 is DFQATT, CDR2 SNEGSKA (reference sequence). CDR3 sequence: CSASRQGENEKLFF. DNA of the CDR3: TGCAGTGCTAGCAGGCAGGGGGAGAATGAAAAACTGTTTTTT.

This clone was detected ten times or more. The chain recombines TRBV19 with TRBJ2-7, with TRBD1 identical over 7 bases. The CDR3 runs 15 residues. CDR1 and CDR2 (germline): LNHDA, SQIVND (reference sequence). V was clipped by 3 bases and J by 0 bases; unmatched bases: 5. The CDR3 here is CASSIQRQGSYEQYF. The CDR3 bases are TGTGCCAGTAGTATCCAGAGACAGGGCTCCTACGAGCAGTACTTC.

This clone was seen at least ten times. V is TRBV12-3 or TRBV12-4 and J is TRBJ2-1; D may match TRBD1 or TRBD2 (5 bases each). Trimming cost V 5 bases and J 10 bases, with 12 bases left between them. The CDR3 extends over 12 amino acids. CDR3: CASSPGTNEQFF. The CDR3 region has the DNA TGTGCCAGCAGTCCTGGGACCAACGAGCAGTTCTTC.

As to this clone: Being one base from a much bigger clone, this may be a read error. The V gene is TRBV12-5, the J gene TRBJ2-5, with 11 bases aligning to TRBD2. With V trimmed by 5 bases and J by 5 bases, 13 bases remained unmatched. The CDR3 is 17 residues long. Germline V gene data show CDR1 as LGHNT and CDR2 as FRNRAP. CDR3 nucleotides: TGTGCTAGTGGTCTCGCCCGAAATATAGCGGGAGGGGAGACCCAGTACTTC. Amino acids: CASGLARNIAGGETQYF.

This clone has ten or more counts. The sample carries other DNA sequences with the same CDR3. The V and J genes are TRBV27 and TRBJ1-4; D possibly corresponds to TRBD1 (6 bases). This CDR3 spans 14 amino acids. V was pared by 6 bases and J by 4 bases, with 12 bases between. Germline V gene data show CDR1 as MNHEY and CDR2 as SMNVEV (reference sequence). The CDR3 region has the DNA TGTGCCAGCAGACAGGGCTTACATAATGAAAAACTGTTTTTT. Its protein product is CASRQGLHNEKLFF.

In this sample, this clone is medium-sized. The V gene is TRBV27, the J gene TRBJ2-7, with a possible D match to TRBD1 (6 bases). Germline CDR1 reads MNHEY; CDR2 reads SMNVEV (reference sequence). V was pared by 5 bases and J by 6 bases, with 17 bases between. CDR3 length: 14 amino acids. The DNA of the CDR3 is TGTGCCAGCAGTATCGGGACACAGCTCGGCGAGCAGTACTTC. Residues: CASSIGTQLGEQYF.

This clone has a count of ten or more. Other DNA sequences from this sample encode an identical CDR3 as well. J is TRBJ1-5 and V is TRBV28; D is uncertain. V dropped 3 bases and J dropped 1 base, with 4 bases sitting between them. Per germline, CDR1 MDHEN and CDR2 SYDVKM. The CDR3 length is 13 residues. The CDR3: CASSFESNQPQHF. In nucleotides, the CDR3 is TGTGCCAGCAGTTTTGAGAGCAATCAGCCCCAGCATTTT.

A few counts support this clone. The V call is TRBV6-4, the J call TRBJ2-3; D assignment may be TRBD1 or TRBD2 (7 bases each). Per germline, CDR1 MRHNA and CDR2 SNTAGT. This CDR3 spans 16 amino acids. Trimming pared 4 bases from V and 0 bases from J, leaving 14 bases between. The CDR3 DNA reads TGTGCCAGCAGTGTCTCAGGGGGGGGGAGCACAGATACGCAGTATTTT. Amino acid sequence: CASSVSGGGSTDTQYF.

Many counts were recorded for this clone. The chain couples TRBV25-1 to TRBJ1-4, with D possibly being TRBD1 (5 bases). The CDR3 has 14 residues. CDR1 is MGHDK and CDR2 is SYGVNS in the germline V gene. V was pared by 3 bases and J by 0 bases, with 5 bases between. CDR3 DNA sequence: TGTGCCAGCAGTGAGACAGCAACTAATGAAAAACTGTTTTTT. Its protein product is CASSETATNEKLFF.

This clone was recorded at least ten times. The rearrangement links TRBV6-1 to TRBJ1-2; 7 positions agree with TRBD1. The CDR3 is made up of 14 amino acids. Germline V gives CDR1 MNHNS, CDR2 SASEGT. V was clipped by 7 bases and J by 5 bases; unmatched bases: 10. CDR3 protein: CASITDRETYGYTF. CDR3 in DNA: TGTGCCAGCATTACAGACAGGGAGACTTATGGCTACACCTTC.

By sample share, this clone is medium-sized. This sequence joins TRBV6-2 or TRBV6-3 and TRBJ2-6, with 9 bases that match TRBD1. V was pared by 2 bases and J by 1 base, with 3 bases of the junction left unmatched. The CDR3 runs 17 residues. The germline gives CDR1 MNHEY, CDR2 SVGEGT. The CDR3 here is CASSYGGQGSGANVLTF. CDR3 coding DNA: TGTGCCAGCAGTTACGGTGGACAGGGGTCTGGGGCCAACGTCCTGACTTTC.

In its sample, this clone was seen many times. Other DNA sequences in this specimen translate into the identical CDR3. The chain is built from TRBV9 and TRBJ2-1, with D possibly TRBD1 on 5 matching bases. The CDR3 loop spans 15 amino acids. Germline CDR1 reads SGDLS; CDR2 reads YYNGEE. V shed 1 base and J shed 0 bases, with 8 bases lying between them. In DNA form, the CDR3 reads TGTGCCAGCAGCGTAAGTGGGGCCTCCTACAATGAGCAGTTCTTC. Its translation: CASSVSGASYNEQFF.

This clone was found a few times. Other DNA sequences of this sample code for an identical CDR3. V usage is TRBV18 and J usage is TRBJ2-2; 9 bases map to TRBD1. After removal of 4 bases from V and 6 bases from J, the junction contained 12 bases not matched to a gene. This CDR3 is built from 17 residues. Germline V gene sequence: CDR1 KGHSH, CDR2 LQKENI. The CDR3 is CASSLYRDRASSGELFF. For the CDR3, the DNA is TGTGCCAGCTCACTCTACCGGGACAGGGCATCGTCCGGGGAGCTGTTTTTT.

This clone was seen at least ten times. J is TRBJ2-7 and V is TRBV15; D is perhaps TRBD1 (6 bases). The ends were cut back, 2 bases at V and 6 bases at J, with 8 bases in the middle. This CDR3 has 12 residues. CDR1 LNHNV and CDR2 YYDKDF come from the germline V gene (reference sequence). CDR3 bases: TGTGCCACCAGCAGACCAGGGGCCGAGCAGTACTTC. This sequence encodes CATSRPGAEQYF. The complete variable domain, with remaining parts taken from reference TRBV15 and TRBJ2-7, reads DAMVIQNPRYQVTQFGKPVTLSCSQTLNHNVMYWYQQKSSQAPKLLFHYYDKDFNNEADTPDNFQSRRPNTSFCFLDIRSPGLGDTAMYLCATSRPGAEQYFGPGTRLTVT.